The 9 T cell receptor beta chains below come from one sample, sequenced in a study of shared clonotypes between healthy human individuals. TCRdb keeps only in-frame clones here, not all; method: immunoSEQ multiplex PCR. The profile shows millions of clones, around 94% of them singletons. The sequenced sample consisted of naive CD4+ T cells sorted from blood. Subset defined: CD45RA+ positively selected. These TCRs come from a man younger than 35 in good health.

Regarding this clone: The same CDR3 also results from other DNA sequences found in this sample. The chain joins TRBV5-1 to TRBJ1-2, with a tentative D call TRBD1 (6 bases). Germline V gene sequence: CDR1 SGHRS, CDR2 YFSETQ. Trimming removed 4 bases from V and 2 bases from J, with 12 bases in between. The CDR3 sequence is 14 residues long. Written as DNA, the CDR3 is TGCGCCAGCAGCCTTGTACAGGGCAACTATGGCTACACCTTC. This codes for CASSLVQGNYGYTF. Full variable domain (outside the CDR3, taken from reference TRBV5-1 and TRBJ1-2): KAGVTQTPRYLIKTRGQQVTLSCSPISGHRSVSWYQQTPGQGLQFLFEYFSETQRNKGNFPGRFSGRQFSNSRSEMNVSTLELGDSALYLCASSLVQGNYGYTFGSGTRLTVV.

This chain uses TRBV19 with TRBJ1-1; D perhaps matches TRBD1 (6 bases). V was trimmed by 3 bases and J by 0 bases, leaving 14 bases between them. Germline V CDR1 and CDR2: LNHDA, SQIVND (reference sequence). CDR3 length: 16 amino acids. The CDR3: CASSMTTGSVNTEAFF. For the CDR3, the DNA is TGTGCCAGTAGTATGACCACAGGGAGCGTGAACACTGAAGCTTTCTTT.

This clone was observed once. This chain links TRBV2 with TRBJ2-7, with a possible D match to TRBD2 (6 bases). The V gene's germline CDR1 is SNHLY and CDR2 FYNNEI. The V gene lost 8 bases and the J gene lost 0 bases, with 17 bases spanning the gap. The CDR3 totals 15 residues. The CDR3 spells CASGPLALSSYEQYF. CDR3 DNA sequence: TGTGCCAGCGGCCCTCTAGCGCTGAGCTCCTACGAGCAGTACTTC.

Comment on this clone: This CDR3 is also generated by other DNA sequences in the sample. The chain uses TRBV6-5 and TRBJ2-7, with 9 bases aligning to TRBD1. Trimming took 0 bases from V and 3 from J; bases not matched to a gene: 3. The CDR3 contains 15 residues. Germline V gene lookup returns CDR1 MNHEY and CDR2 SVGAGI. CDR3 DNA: TGTGCCAGCAGTTACTCCGGGACAGGGATCTACGAGCAGTACTTC. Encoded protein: CASSYSGTGIYEQYF.

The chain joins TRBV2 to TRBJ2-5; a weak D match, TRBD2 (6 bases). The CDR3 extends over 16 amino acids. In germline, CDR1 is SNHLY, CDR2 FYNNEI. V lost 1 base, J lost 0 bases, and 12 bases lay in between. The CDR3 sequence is CASSEGVIADQETQYF. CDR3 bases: TGTGCCAGCAGTGAAGGGGTCATAGCGGACCAAGAGACCCAGTACTTC. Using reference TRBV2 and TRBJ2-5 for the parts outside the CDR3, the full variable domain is EPEVTQTPSHQVTQMGQEVILRCVPISNHLYFYWYRQILGQKVEFLVSFYNNEISEKSEIFDDQFSVERPDGSNFTLKIRSTKLEDSAMYFCASSEGVIADQETQYFGPGTRLLVL.

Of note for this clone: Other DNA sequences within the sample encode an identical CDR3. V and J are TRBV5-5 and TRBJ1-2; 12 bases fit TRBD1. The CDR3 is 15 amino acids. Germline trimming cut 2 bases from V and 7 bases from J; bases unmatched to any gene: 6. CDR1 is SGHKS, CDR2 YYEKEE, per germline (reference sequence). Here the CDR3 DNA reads TGTGCCAGCAGCTTACCGGGACAGGGGGCCCGTGGCTACACCTTC. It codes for CASSLPGQGARGYTF.

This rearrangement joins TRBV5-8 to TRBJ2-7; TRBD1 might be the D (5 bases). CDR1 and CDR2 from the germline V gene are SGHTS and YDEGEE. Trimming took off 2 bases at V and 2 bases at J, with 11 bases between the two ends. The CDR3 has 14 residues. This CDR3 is CASSLNPGPYEQYF. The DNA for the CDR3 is TGTGCCAGCAGCTTAAATCCAGGGCCCTACGAGCAGTACTTC.

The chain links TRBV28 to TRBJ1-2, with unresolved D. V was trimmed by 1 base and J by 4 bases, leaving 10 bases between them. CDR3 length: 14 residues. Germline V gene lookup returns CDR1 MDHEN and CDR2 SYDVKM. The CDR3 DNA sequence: TGTGCCAGCAGTTTATTAGTTGGTGGCTATGGCTACACCTTC. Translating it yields CASSLLVGGYGYTF.

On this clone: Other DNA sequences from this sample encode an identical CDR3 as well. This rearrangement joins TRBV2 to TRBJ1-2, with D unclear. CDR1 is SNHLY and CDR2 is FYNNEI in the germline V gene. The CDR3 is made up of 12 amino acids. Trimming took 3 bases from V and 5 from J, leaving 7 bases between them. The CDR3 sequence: CASSEENYGYTF. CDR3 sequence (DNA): TGTGCCAGCAGTGAGGAGAATTATGGCTACACCTTC.